A selection of T cell receptor beta chains follows, all from one sample in a study of blood T cells in healthy people across ages. TCRdb re-derived calls from the 5' RACE reads in MiXCR, one entry per CDR3 protein. The profile covers about 1,000,000 distinct CDR3 sequences, with 40% to 45% appearing a single time and 15% to 20% taken by the ten largest. The sequencing input was blood. The receptor set was obtained from a woman aged 60-70 years in good health. Both conserved end residues are part of each CDR3. The D gene is left open where the match is weak. Only part of the rows carry a size: once, few, many, or a class if the clone is expanded.

V gene: TRBV6-1
J gene: TRBJ2-7
CDR3 length: 15
D gene: TRBD1
clone size: once
CDR3 DNA: TGTGCCAGCAAGAAAGAACAGGGGGCTCCGGGCGAGCAGTACTTC
CDR3 protein: CASKKEQGAPGEQYF

V gene: TRBV20-1
J gene: TRBJ1-6
CDR3 length: 18
D gene: -
clone size: -
CDR3 DNA: TGCAGTGCTGCCGGGGCCCAACTGGGGGGCTCCTATAATTCACCCCTCCACTTT
CDR3 protein: CSAAGAQLGGSYNSPLHF

V gene: TRBV27
J gene: TRBJ2-3
CDR3 length: 15
D gene: -
clone size: -
CDR3 DNA: TGTGCCAGCAGTTCCACCGGGACTTACACAGATACGCAGTATTTT
CDR3 protein: CASSSTGTYTDTQYF

V gene: TRBV14
J gene: TRBJ1-2
CDR3 length: 15
D gene: -
clone size: -
CDR3 DNA: TGTGCCAGCAGCCAAGAGAATGGGGGCGTCTCTGGCTACACCTTC
CDR3 protein: CASSQENGGVSGYTF

V gene: TRBV7-3
J gene: TRBJ1-1
CDR3 length: 15
D gene: -
clone size: -
CDR3 DNA: TGTGCCAGCAGCTTACGTTCAGGGCTTGACACTGAAGCTTTCTTT
CDR3 protein: CASSLRSGLDTEAFF

V gene: TRBV20-1
J gene: TRBJ2-3
CDR3 length: 13
D gene: -
clone size: few
CDR3 DNA: TGCAGTGCCGAGGGCGGGAGCACAGATACGCAGTATTTT
CDR3 protein: CSAEGGSTDTQYF

V gene: TRBV5-1
J gene: TRBJ1-4
CDR3 length: 16
D gene: -
clone size: few
CDR3 DNA: TGCGCCAGCAGCTTGGGGTCCGGGAAAACTAATGAAAAACTGTTTTTT
CDR3 protein: CASSLGSGKTNEKLFF

V gene: TRBV7-8
J gene: TRBJ2-7
CDR3 length: 16
D gene: -
clone size: -
CDR3 DNA: TGTGCCAGCAGCTTAAGAGGACGGGGCGGGTATTACGAGCAGTACTTC
CDR3 protein: CASSLRGRGGYYEQYF

V gene: TRBV15
J gene: TRBJ2-1
CDR3 length: 16
D gene: -
clone size: -
CDR3 DNA: TGTGCCACCAGCAGAGTAGGGGGACGGACGAACAATGAGCAGTTCTTC
CDR3 protein: CATSRVGGRTNNEQFF

V gene: TRBV12-5
J gene: TRBJ1-1
CDR3 length: 19
D gene: TRBD1
clone size: once
CDR3 DNA: TGTGCTAGTGGTTTGGTATTAGGGACAGGGTCCTCCTCGGGCACTGAAGCTTTCTTT
CDR3 protein: CASGLVLGTGSSSGTEAFF

V gene: TRBV7-8
J gene: TRBJ2-7
CDR3 length: 14
D gene: -
clone size: -
CDR3 DNA: TGTGCCAGCAGCTTCGGGACCAAGGTCTACGAGCAGTACTTC
CDR3 protein: CASSFGTKVYEQYF

V gene: TRBV12-3/TRBV12-4
J gene: TRBJ2-7
CDR3 length: 16
D gene: TRBD2
clone size: once
CDR3 DNA: TGTGCCAGCAGTTGGGGGACTAGCGGGAGCTCCTACGAGGAGTACTTC
CDR3 protein: CASSWGTSGSSYEEYF

V gene: TRBV6-1
J gene: TRBJ2-7
CDR3 length: 14
D gene: TRBD1
clone size: few
CDR3 DNA: TGTGCCAGCAGTAGCTGGGACAGGGGAGACGAGCAGTACTTC
CDR3 protein: CASSSWDRGDEQYF

V gene: TRBV7-3
J gene: TRBJ2-7
CDR3 length: 13
D gene: -
clone size: -
CDR3 DNA: TGTGCCAGCAGCGCCCCGGGAAGCTACGAGCAGTACTTC
CDR3 protein: CASSAPGSYEQYF

V gene: TRBV20-1
J gene: TRBJ2-1
CDR3 length: 12
D gene: -
clone size: once
CDR3 DNA: TGCAGTGCTAGAGATGGGAGGAGGTCGTTGTTCTTC
CDR3 protein: CSARDGRRSLFF

V gene: TRBV15
J gene: TRBJ1-2
CDR3 length: 16
D gene: -
clone size: -
CDR3 DNA: TGTGCCACCAGCAGAGATGCAGGGCGGACTAACTATGGCTACACCTTC
CDR3 protein: CATSRDAGRTNYGYTF

V gene: TRBV27
J gene: TRBJ1-2
CDR3 length: 11
D gene: -
clone size: -
CDR3 DNA: TGTGCCAGCAGCCAGGCTGGTGGCTACACCTTC
CDR3 protein: CASSQAGGYTF

V gene: TRBV6-5
J gene: TRBJ2-1
CDR3 length: 13
D gene: -
clone size: -
CDR3 DNA: TGTGCCAGCAGTTCTGTCGGGTGGAAGGAGCAGTTCTTC
CDR3 protein: CASSSVGWKEQFF

V gene: TRBV5-1
J gene: TRBJ2-5
CDR3 length: 15
D gene: -
clone size: few
CDR3 DNA: TGCGCCAGCAGCGCCGACGGAGGAATACAAGAGACCCAGTACTTC
CDR3 protein: CASSADGGIQETQYF

V gene: TRBV3-1
J gene: TRBJ2-1
CDR3 length: 15
D gene: -
clone size: -
CDR3 DNA: TGTGCCAGCAGCCCTCCGACACCCTTCTACAATGAGCGGTTCTTC
CDR3 protein: CASSPPTPFYNERFF

V gene: TRBV5-5
J gene: TRBJ2-7
CDR3 length: 14
D gene: TRBD2
clone size: -
CDR3 DNA: TGTGCCAGCACCTGGACTAGCGACTCCTACGAGCAGTACTTC
CDR3 protein: CASTWTSDSYEQYF

V gene: TRBV3-1
J gene: TRBJ1-5
CDR3 length: 15
D gene: -
clone size: once
CDR3 DNA: TGTGCCGGCAGCCAAGCGGTGGGAGGCAATCAGCCCCAGCATTTT
CDR3 protein: CAGSQAVGGNQPQHF

V gene: TRBV11-2
J gene: TRBJ2-3
CDR3 length: 14
D gene: -
clone size: -
CDR3 DNA: TGTGCCAGCAGCTTACAGTGGCGGAGTGATACGCAGTATTTT
CDR3 protein: CASSLQWRSDTQYF

V gene: TRBV11-1
J gene: TRBJ2-1
CDR3 length: 14
D gene: -
clone size: -
CDR3 DNA: TGTGCCAGCACCACTAGCTCTTCCTACAATGAGCAGTTCTTC
CDR3 protein: CASTTSSSYNEQFF

V gene: TRBV20-1
J gene: TRBJ2-1
CDR3 length: 15
D gene: TRBD2
clone size: -
CDR3 DNA: TGCAGTGCTAGAAAGCTAGCGGGAGCATACAATGAGCAGTTCTTC
CDR3 protein: CSARKLAGAYNEQFF

V gene: TRBV11-2
J gene: TRBJ2-4
CDR3 length: 12
D gene: -
clone size: -
CDR3 DNA: TGTGCCAGCAGCTTAGGGGGACCCCTGTTGTACTTC
CDR3 protein: CASSLGGPLLYF

V gene: TRBV6-2/TRBV6-3
J gene: TRBJ2-7
CDR3 length: 11
D gene: TRBD1
clone size: few
CDR3 DNA: TGTGCCAGCAGCCCACAGGGGAAGCAGTACTTC
CDR3 protein: CASSPQGKQYF

V gene: TRBV28
J gene: TRBJ2-7
CDR3 length: 14
D gene: -
clone size: -
CDR3 DNA: TGTGCCAGCAGTATCACAGGGACCCACTACGAGCAGTACTTC
CDR3 protein: CASSITGTHYEQYF

V gene: TRBV9
J gene: TRBJ1-1
CDR3 length: 15
D gene: -
clone size: few
CDR3 DNA: TGTGCCAGCAGCGTAGTAAGGGCCTCGAGGACTGAAGCTTTCTTT
CDR3 protein: CASSVVRASRTEAFF